The next 4 T cell receptor beta chains were all read from a single sample in a study of a mutant IDH1 vaccine in newly diagnosed glioma. The time point denotes: week 47, end of study. Doses consisted of 300 ug of mutant IDH1 20-mer peptide each, paired with topical imiquimod. The protocol was immunoSEQ multiplex PCR, while the TCRdb copy is restricted to in-frame clones and leaves out a portion. The top ten clones hold 4.5% to 5.5% of a sample with some 50,000 clones, less than 70% of them seen once. These receptors' antigens are unknown. The material was peripheral blood mononuclear cells (PBMCs), obtained from a glioma patient whose treatment included an IDH1 peptide vaccine. Receptor source: a man aged 35-49 years with glioma. Some clones in this sample may be carry-over from other donors' samples.

This chain uses TRBV11-2 with TRBJ2-2, with 10 bases lining up with TRBD2. This CDR3 is built from 16 residues. Germline loops: CDR1 SGHAT, CDR2 FQNNGV. The V segment lost 5 bases and the J segment 0 bases; nucleotides outside the gene matches: 3. CDR3 sequence reads: CASSVAGGANTGELFF. The CDR3 DNA is TGTGCCAGCAGCGTAGCGGGGGGCGCGAACACCGGGGAGCTGTTTTTT.

This chain uses TRBV9 with TRBJ1-1, with 7 bases that match TRBD1. V shed 4 bases, J shed 2 bases, and the junction held 5 bases outside the gene matches. Germline CDR1 SGDLS, CDR2 YYNGEE. The CDR3 loop spans 14 amino acids. The CDR3 nucleotides read TGTGCCAGCAGCCCCACAGGGGCAAACACTGAAGCTTTCTTT. The encoded protein is CASSPTGANTEAFF.

The chain links TRBV18 to TRBJ2-7, with D tentatively TRBD1 (5 bases). From germline, CDR1 is KGHSH and CDR2 LQKENI. This CDR3 comprises 16 residues. Trimming cost V 0 bases and J 6 bases, with 18 bases left between them. The chain's CDR3 is CASSPPPTLREREQYF. In DNA form, the CDR3 reads TGTGCCAGCTCACCACCACCCACCCTCAGGGAACGCGAGCAGTACTTC.

The V and J genes are TRBV18 and TRBJ2-7; 8 bases are shared with TRBD1. The V segment lost 5 bases and the J segment 4 bases; nucleotides outside the gene matches: 4. This CDR3 has 13 residues. Germline CDR1 and CDR2: KGHSH and LQKENI. CDR3 sequence reads: CASSGDRPYEQYF. Written as DNA, the CDR3 is TGTGCCAGCTCAGGGGACAGGCCATACGAGCAGTACTTC.